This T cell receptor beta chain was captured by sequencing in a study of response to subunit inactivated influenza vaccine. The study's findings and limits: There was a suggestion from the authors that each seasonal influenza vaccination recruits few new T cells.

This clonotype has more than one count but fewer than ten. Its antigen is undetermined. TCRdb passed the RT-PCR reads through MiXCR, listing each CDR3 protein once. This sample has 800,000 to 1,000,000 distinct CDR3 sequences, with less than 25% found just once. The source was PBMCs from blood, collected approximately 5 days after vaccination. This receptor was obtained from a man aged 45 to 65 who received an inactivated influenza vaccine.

CDR3 sequence (DNA): TGTGCCAGCAGCAAGATCCAGGGATTTGGCGAGCAGTACTTC. As protein: CASSKIQGFGEQYF. This rearrangement joins TRBV11-2 to TRBJ2-7, with a weak D call TRBD1 (5 bases). The CDR3 is 14 amino acids. V was clipped by 5 bases and J by 6 bases, with 17 bases between them. Germline lookup yields CDR1 SGHAT and CDR2 FQNNGV.